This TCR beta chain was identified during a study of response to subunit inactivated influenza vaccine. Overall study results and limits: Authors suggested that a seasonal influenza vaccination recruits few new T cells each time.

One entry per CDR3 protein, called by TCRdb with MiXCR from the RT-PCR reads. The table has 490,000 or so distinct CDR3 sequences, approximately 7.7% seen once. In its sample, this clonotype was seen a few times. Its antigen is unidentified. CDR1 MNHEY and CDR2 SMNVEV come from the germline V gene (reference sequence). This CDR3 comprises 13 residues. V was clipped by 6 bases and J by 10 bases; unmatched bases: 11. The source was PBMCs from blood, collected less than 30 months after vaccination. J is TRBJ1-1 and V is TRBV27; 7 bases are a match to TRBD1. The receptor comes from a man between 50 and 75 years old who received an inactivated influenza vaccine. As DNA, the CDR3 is TGTGCCAGCAGCGAGAGACAGGGTTGGAGAGCTTTCTTT. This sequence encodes CASSERQGWRAFF.